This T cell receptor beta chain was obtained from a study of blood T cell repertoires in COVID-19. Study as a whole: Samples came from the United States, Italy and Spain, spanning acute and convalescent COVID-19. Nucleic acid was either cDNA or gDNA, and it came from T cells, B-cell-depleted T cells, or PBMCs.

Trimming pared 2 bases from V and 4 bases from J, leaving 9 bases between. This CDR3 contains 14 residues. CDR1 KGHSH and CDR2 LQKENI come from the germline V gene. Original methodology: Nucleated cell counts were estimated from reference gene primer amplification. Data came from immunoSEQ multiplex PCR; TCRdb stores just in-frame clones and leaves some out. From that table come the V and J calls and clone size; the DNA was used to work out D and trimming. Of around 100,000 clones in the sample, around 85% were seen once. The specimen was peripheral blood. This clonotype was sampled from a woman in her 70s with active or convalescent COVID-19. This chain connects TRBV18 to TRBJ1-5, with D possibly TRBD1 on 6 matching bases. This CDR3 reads CASSPGGANQPQHF. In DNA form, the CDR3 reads TGTGCCAGCTCACCAGGGGGGGCTAATCAGCCCCAGCATTTT.